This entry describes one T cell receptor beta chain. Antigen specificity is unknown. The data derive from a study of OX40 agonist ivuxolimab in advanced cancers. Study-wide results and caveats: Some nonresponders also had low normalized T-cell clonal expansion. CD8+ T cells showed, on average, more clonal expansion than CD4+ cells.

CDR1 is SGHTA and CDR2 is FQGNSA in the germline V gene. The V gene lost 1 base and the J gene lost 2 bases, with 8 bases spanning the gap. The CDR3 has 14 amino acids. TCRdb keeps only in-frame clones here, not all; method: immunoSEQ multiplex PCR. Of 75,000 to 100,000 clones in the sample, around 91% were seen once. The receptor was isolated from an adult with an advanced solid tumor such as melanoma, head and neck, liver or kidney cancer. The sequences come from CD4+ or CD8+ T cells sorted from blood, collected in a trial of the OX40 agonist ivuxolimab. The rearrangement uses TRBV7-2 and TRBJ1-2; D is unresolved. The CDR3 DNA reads TGTGCCAGCAGCTTAGTGGCAGAAAACTATGGCTACACCTTC. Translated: CASSLVAENYGYTF.